These 11 T cell receptor beta chains originate from one sample sequenced in a study. Assay: immunoSEQ multiplex PCR; the TCRdb copy retains only in-frame clones and omits some. This table holds approximately 50,000 clones, over 90% found once. The sample was PBMCs. All receptors derive from a man between 40 and 49 years old with rheumatoid arthritis.

The chain combines TRBV3-1 (or the pseudogene TRBV3-2) with TRBJ2-1; no clear D gene. The CDR3 length is 16 residues. Trimming cost V 0 bases and J 8 bases, with 17 bases left between them. CDR1 LGHDT and CDR2 YNNKEL come from the germline V gene (reference sequence). CDR3 region: CASSQDSFPPDDEQFF. The CDR3 DNA sequence: TGTGCCAGCAGCCAAGATAGTTTCCCCCCGGATGATGAGCAGTTCTTC.

The V and J genes are TRBV6-5 and TRBJ2-1, with 8 bases identical to TRBD2. CDR3 length: 15 amino acids. Trimming at V came to 7 bases and at J to 3 bases, leaving 8 bases not matched to a gene. Germline V gives CDR1 MNHEY, CDR2 SVGAGI. The CDR3 DNA is TGTGCCAGCAAAAGTAGCGGGGTAGGCTACAATGAGCAGTTCTTC. Translation: CASKSSGVGYNEQFF.

This chain connects TRBV29-1 to TRBJ2-7, with TRBD1 matching over 9 bases. CDR3 length equals 15 residues. CDR1 and CDR2 from the germline V gene are SQVTM and ANQGSEA. With 2 bases clipped from V and 3 bases from J, the junction kept 8 bases outside the gene matches. The CDR3: CSVERGGQGGYEQYF. CDR3 nucleotides: TGCAGCGTTGAAAGAGGGGGACAGGGAGGCTACGAGCAGTACTTC.

The chain recombines TRBV4-1 with TRBJ2-2; tentatively, D is TRBD1 or TRBD2 (5 bases each). Trimming left V 2 bases short and J 6 bases short, with 16 bases between. Germline-derived CDR1 and CDR2 are MGHRA and YSYEKL. The CDR3 loop spans 16 amino acids. The DNA for the CDR3 is TGCGCCAGCAGCCAACGGGACGGCTTGGTAGCCGGGGAGCTGTTTTTT. Its protein is CASSQRDGLVAGELFF.

This rearrangement joins TRBV7-6 to TRBJ2-5; 8 bases map to TRBD1. The CDR3 is 15 residues long. The germline gives CDR1 SGHVS, CDR2 FNYEAQ. Trimming took 5 bases from V and 1 from J; bases not matched to a gene: 6. The CDR3 DNA follows: TGTGCCAGCAGCCCCAGACAGGGGCCCCAAGAGACCCAGTACTTC. Translating it yields CASSPRQGPQETQYF.

The rearrangement links TRBV7-9 to TRBJ2-2, with TRBD1 matching over 7 bases. With V trimmed by 4 bases and J by 6 bases, 8 bases remained unmatched. The CDR3 runs to 15 residues. Per germline, CDR1 SEHNR and CDR2 FQNEAQ (reference sequence). This CDR3 is CASSSPTGLSGELFF. The CDR3 bases are TGTGCCAGCAGCTCCCCGACAGGGCTCTCCGGGGAGCTGTTTTTT.

The table lists this clone with a few counts. This chain uses TRBV11-2 with TRBJ2-7; a possible D gene is TRBD1 (6 bases). Germline CDR1 is SGHAT and CDR2 is FQNNGV. V dropped 8 bases and J dropped 3 bases, with 14 bases sitting between them. The CDR3 is made up of 13 amino acids. In DNA form, the CDR3 reads TGTGCCAGCGCCCTAGGACAGAGCTACGAGCAGTACTTC. Its protein product is CASALGQSYEQYF.

This rearrangement joins TRBV13 to TRBJ2-7, with 7 bases lining up with TRBD1. V shed 0 bases, J shed 1 base, and the junction held 9 bases outside the gene matches. The CDR3 spans 17 residues. Germline values: CDR1 PRHDT, CDR2 FYEKMQ (reference sequence). The CDR3 sequence is CASSLGQGVGNSYEQYF. The CDR3 nucleotides read TGTGCCAGCAGCTTAGGGCAGGGGGTAGGAAATTCCTACGAGCAGTACTTC.

The chain links TRBV6-2 or TRBV6-3 to TRBJ1-1, with D unclear. V dropped 2 bases and J dropped 1 base, with 8 bases sitting between them. The CDR3 totals 14 residues. Germline CDR1 MNHEY, CDR2 SVGEGT. CDR3 sequence: CASSYAWGNTEAFF. CDR3 DNA: TGTGCCAGCAGTTACGCCTGGGGGAACACTGAAGCTTTCTTT.

The chain is built from TRBV18 and TRBJ1-1; D remains unclear. Trimming stripped 3 bases from V and 0 bases from J, with 5 bases between. Germline V gives CDR1 KGHSH, CDR2 LQKENI. This CDR3 contains 13 residues. The CDR3 DNA follows: TGTGCCAGCTCACCGAGGGTGAACACTGAAGCTTTCTTT. Protein product: CASSPRVNTEAFF.

The V gene is TRBV7-2, the J gene TRBJ2-7, with TRBD1 matching over 7 bases. With 5 bases clipped from V and 0 bases from J, the junction kept 4 bases outside the gene matches. The V gene's germline CDR1 is SGHTA and CDR2 FQGNSA. The CDR3 runs 14 residues. The CDR3 DNA follows: TGTGCCAGCAGCCCGTACAGGGGCTCCTACGAGCAGTACTTC. This codes for CASSPYRGSYEQYF.